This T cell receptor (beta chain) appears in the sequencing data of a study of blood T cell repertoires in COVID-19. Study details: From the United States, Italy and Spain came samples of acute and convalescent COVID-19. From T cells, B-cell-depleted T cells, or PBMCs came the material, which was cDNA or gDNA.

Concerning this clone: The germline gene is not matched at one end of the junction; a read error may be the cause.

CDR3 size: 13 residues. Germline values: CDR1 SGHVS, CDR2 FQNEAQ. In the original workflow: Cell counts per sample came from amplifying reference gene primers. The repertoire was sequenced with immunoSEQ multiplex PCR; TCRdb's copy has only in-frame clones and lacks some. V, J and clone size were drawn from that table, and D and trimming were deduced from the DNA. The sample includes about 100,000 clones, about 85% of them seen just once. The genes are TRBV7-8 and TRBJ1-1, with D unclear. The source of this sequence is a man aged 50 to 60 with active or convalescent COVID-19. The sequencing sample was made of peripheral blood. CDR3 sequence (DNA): TGTGCCAGCACCTTAATCTTGAACACTGAAGCTTTCTTT. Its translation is CASTLILNTEAFF.